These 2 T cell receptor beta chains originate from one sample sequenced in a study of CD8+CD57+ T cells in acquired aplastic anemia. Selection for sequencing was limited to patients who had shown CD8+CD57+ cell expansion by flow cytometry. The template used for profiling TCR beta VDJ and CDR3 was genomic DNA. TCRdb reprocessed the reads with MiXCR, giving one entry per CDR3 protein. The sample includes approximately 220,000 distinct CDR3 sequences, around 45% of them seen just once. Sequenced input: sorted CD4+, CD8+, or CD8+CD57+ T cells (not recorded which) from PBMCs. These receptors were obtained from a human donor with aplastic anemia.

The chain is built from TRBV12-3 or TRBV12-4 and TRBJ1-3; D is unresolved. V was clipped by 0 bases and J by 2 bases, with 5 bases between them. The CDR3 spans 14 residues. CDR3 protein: CASSLAVAGNTIYF. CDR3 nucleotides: TGTGCCAGCAGTTTAGCGGTGGCTGGAAACACCATATATTTT.

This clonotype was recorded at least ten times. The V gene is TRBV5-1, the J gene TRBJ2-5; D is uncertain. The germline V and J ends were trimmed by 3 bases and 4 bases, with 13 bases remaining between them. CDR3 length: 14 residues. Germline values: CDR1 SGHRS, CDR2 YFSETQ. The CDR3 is CASSWSTGVETQYF. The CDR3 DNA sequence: TGCGCCAGCAGCTGGTCGACCGGCGTAGAGACCCAGTACTTC.